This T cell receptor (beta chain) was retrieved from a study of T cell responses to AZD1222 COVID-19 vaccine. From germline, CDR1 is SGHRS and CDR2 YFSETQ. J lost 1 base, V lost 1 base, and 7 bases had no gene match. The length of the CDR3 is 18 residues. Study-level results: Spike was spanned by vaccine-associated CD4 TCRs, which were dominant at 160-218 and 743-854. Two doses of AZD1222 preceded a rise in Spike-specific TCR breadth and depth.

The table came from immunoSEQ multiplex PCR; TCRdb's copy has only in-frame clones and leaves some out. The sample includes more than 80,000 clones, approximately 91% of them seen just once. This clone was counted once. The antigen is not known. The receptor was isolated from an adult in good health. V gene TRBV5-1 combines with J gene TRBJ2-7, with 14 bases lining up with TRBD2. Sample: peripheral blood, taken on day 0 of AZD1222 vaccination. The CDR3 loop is CASSLSGLAGEGSYEQYF. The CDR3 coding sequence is TGCGCCAGCAGCTTGTCGGGACTAGCGGGAGAAGGGTCCTACGAGCAGTACTTC.